This TCR beta chain was sequenced in a study of cytomegalovirus exposure and HLA in healthy donors. Primers included in the PCR were 60 Vbeta and 13 Jbeta primers. Clones were sequenced by immunoSEQ multiplex PCR, and TCRdb holds only the in-frame ones, with some missing. The sample yields about 190,000 clones, roughly 80% seen once. V lost 4 bases, J lost 7 bases, and 21 bases lay in between. Germline V gives CDR1 SGHTA, CDR2 FQGNSA. CDR3 size: 16 residues. This clonotype originated in a woman aged 25 to 39 in good health and CMV-seropositive. This chain joins TRBV7-2 and TRBJ2-3, with D maybe TRBD2 (6 bases). Sequencing used PBMCs. CDR3 loop: CASSSQAGSSRHTQYF. CDR3 DNA: TGTGCCAGCAGCTCCCAGGCCGGGAGTTCGAGACATACGCAGTATTTT.